One and the same sample provided the 13 T cell receptor beta chains below, sequenced in a study of identical twins. TCRdb re-called the 5' RACE reads through MiXCR, storing one row per CDR3 protein. Among 450,000 or so distinct CDR3 sequences listed, approximately 24% were seen once. Separately, the same data were catalogued under a study of T cells expressing NK-cell markers.

Sample: CD4+ T cells sorted from blood. The receptors were gathered from a woman in her late teens or twenties in good health.

This chain links TRBV20-1 with TRBJ2-7, with 7 bases fitting TRBD1. The CDR3 extends over 14 amino acids. Germline CDR1 and CDR2: DFQATT and SNEGSKA (reference sequence). Germline trimming cut 6 bases from V and 4 bases from J; bases unmatched to any gene: 12. The CDR3 loop reads CSALLGTVPYEQYF. The CDR3, as DNA: TGCAGTGCCCTCCTGGGGACAGTGCCTTACGAGCAGTACTTC.

A few counts support this clonotype. The gene calls are TRBV2 and TRBJ2-1; 7 bases fit TRBD1. Germline CDR1 is SNHLY and CDR2 is FYNNEI. CDR3 length: 11 amino acids. V shed 6 bases, J shed 11 bases, and the junction held 4 bases outside the gene matches. CDR3 sequence: CASSRDSQQFF. The CDR3 DNA is TGTGCCAGCAGCCGGGACAGCCAGCAGTTCTTC.

The CDR3 here is CSAAGQGISYEQYF. The CDR3 bases are TGCAGTGCGGCCGGACAGGGGATCTCCTACGAGCAGTACTTC. The chain joins TRBV20-1 to TRBJ2-7; 9 bases map to TRBD1. There are 14 residues in the CDR3. V lost 6 bases, J lost 0 bases, and 6 bases stayed unmatched. Germline-derived CDR1 and CDR2 are DFQATT and SNEGSKA (reference sequence).

This clonotype was seen more than once but under ten times. The V gene is TRBV4-2, the J gene TRBJ2-1; 15 bases align to TRBD2. The CDR3 totals 18 residues. V shed 1 base, J shed 7 bases, and the junction held 8 bases outside the gene matches. Germline V gene data show CDR1 as LGHNA and CDR2 as YNFKEQ. CDR3: CASSQGTSGGAPWNEQFF. CDR3 nucleotides: TGTGCCAGCAGCCAAGGGACTAGCGGGGGGGCCCCGTGGAATGAGCAGTTCTTC.

This clonotype has more than one count but fewer than ten. The gene calls are TRBV12-3 or TRBV12-4 and TRBJ2-4; the D is unclear. The CDR3 extends over 9 amino acids. V lost 5 bases and J lost 13, with 6 bases in between. CDR3 amino acids: CASSVGQYF. In DNA form, the CDR3 reads TGTGCCAGCAGTGTGGGACAGTACTTC.

This clonotype was picked up a small number of times. J is TRBJ1-5 and V is TRBV5-5; 8 positions match TRBD1. The CDR3 runs to 13 residues. Per the germline V gene, CDR1 is SGHKS and CDR2 is YYEKEE (reference sequence). V shed 4 bases and J 6 bases; nucleotides not matched to a gene: 3. This CDR3 is CASSPQGAQPQHF. The CDR3 nucleotides are TGTGCCAGCAGCCCCCAGGGGGCTCAGCCCCAGCATTTT. The variable domain in full, with the rest retrieved from reference TRBV5-5 and TRBJ1-5, is DAGVTQSPTHLIKTRGQQVTLRCSPISGHKSVSWYQQVLGQGPQFIFQYYEKEERGRGNFPDRFSARQFPNYSSELNVNALLLGDSALYLCASSPQGAQPQHFGDGTRLSIL.

This clonotype was found a few times. The V and J genes are TRBV20-1 and TRBJ1-2, with 8 bases aligning to TRBD1. V was clipped by 5 bases and J by 4 bases; unmatched bases: 9. CDR3 size: 14 residues. CDR1 and CDR2 from the germline V gene are DFQATT and SNEGSKA (reference sequence). The CDR3 loop reads CSAPGTGGVYGYTF. The CDR3 DNA reads as TGCAGTGCTCCGGGGACAGGAGGGGTCTATGGCTACACCTTC.

The rearrangement uses TRBV10-3 and TRBJ2-2; D unclear. Germline V lookup: CDR1 ENHRY, CDR2 SYGVKD. Trimming took off 7 bases at V and 0 bases at J, with 9 bases between the two ends. The CDR3 consists of 14 residues. CDR3 nucleotide sequence: TGTGCCATCAAAGCCGGGTCGAACACCGGGGAGCTGTTTTTT. It translates to CAIKAGSNTGELFF.

The DNA of the CDR3 is TGTGCCAGCAGCAGGCGGGAGAGTACTGAAGCTTTCTTT. Its translation is CASSRRESTEAFF. The V and J genes are TRBV12-3 or TRBV12-4 and TRBJ1-1; D not certain. The CDR3 extends over 13 amino acids. Trimming removed 6 bases at V and 5 bases at J, with 13 bases between.

Only a few counts were recorded for this clonotype. V gene TRBV7-2 combines with J gene TRBJ2-4, with 7 bases lining up with TRBD1. Germline V CDR1 and CDR2: SGHTA, FQGNSA. With V trimmed by 3 bases and J by 11 bases, 7 bases remained unmatched. This CDR3 region has 13 residues. The CDR3 bases are TGTGCCAGCAGCTTTGAAGGGGGCGGCTTTCAGTACTTC. It codes for CASSFEGGGFQYF. The full variable domain, rest sourced from reference TRBV7-2 and TRBJ2-4, is GAGVSQSPSNKVTEKGKDVELRCDPISGHTALYWYRQSLGQGLEFLIYFQGNSAPDKSGLPSDRFSAERTGGSVSTLTIQRTQQEDSAVYLCASSFEGGGFQYFGAGTRLSVL.

This clonotype was seen more than once but under ten times. The chain uses TRBV5-1 and TRBJ2-1; the match to TRBD2 covers 14 bases. The CDR3 contains 16 residues. Germline-derived CDR1 and CDR2 are SGHRS and YFSETQ. The V gene end was trimmed by 3 bases and the J gene end by 7 bases; junction bases not matched to a gene: 6. CDR3 amino acids: CASSWGTSGRTNEQFF. For the CDR3, the DNA is TGCGCCAGCAGCTGGGGGACTAGCGGGAGAACGAATGAGCAGTTCTTC.

This clonotype was counted only a few times. The chain is built from TRBV2 and TRBJ1-1; 8 bases map to TRBD1. The CDR3 is made up of 12 amino acids. In germline, CDR1 is SNHLY, CDR2 FYNNEI. Trimming cost V 10 bases and J 3 bases; bases outside gene matches: 4. CDR3 protein: CANGQGYTEAFF. Written as DNA, the CDR3 is TGTGCCAACGGACAGGGATACACTGAAGCTTTCTTT.

This rearrangement joins TRBV20-1 to TRBJ1-2, with TRBD1 identical over 10 bases. Germline lookup yields CDR1 DFQATT and CDR2 SNEGSKA (reference sequence). The CDR3 covers 16 residues. V dropped 3 bases and J dropped 12; count of bases not matched to a gene: 19. CDR3 sequence (DNA): TGCAGTGCTAGGGGGGATGGGGACAGGGGCAATCTTAGGGACACCTTC. Protein sequence: CSARGDGDRGNLRDTF.